This paragraph reports one T cell receptor beta chain. The antigen it binds to is not known. Per-base qualities were not stored, and no clone one base away is much larger. RNA was extracted using the RNeasy kit, and about 0.5 to 1 ug of the RNA was reverse transcribed with random hexamers. The immunoSEQ multiplex PCR assay, which covers 54 Vbeta and 13 Jbeta segments, was used to amplify TCR beta CDR3 regions. Bias from PCR amplification was corrected by using a synthetic template baseline for primer optimization and for computational correction. The paper's data handling went like this. Reads were annotated to V, D and J genes according to IMGT and were analyzed with immunoSEQ Analyzer, with only productive sequences retained. To calculate clonality, Shannon entropy was normalized by log2 of the number of productive unique sequences and then subtracted from one. For each patient and control, public and private clones were evaluated among the 100 most prevalent clones. Clones were defined as Susac-specific if absent from the healthy and MS cohorts, from over a thousand published viral clones and from other ImmuneACCESS disease sequences. The public reads were reanalyzed by TCRdb: fastp trimming at Q25, MiXCR alignment, in-frame beta chains only. Here each entry gathers all rows of one CDR3 protein and keeps the most common genes and DNA. None of the V and J calls come from the authors' own analysis; TCRdb made them. For this sample there are around 190,000 distinct CDR3 sequences; under 95% appear just once. The top ten constitute 0.12% of the sample.

Peripheral blood CD8+ and CD4+ T cells from healthy donors, Susac syndrome patients and multiple sclerosis patients were profiled by high-throughput TCR beta sequencing. Susac syndrome patients met recently defined diagnostic criteria for definite or probable disease. Bulk CD8+ and CD4+ T cells were purified magnetically by negative isolation, whereas CD8+ TEMRA cells were enriched by FACS. Blood was collected in EDTA tubes and processed within 24 hours, with PBMCs isolated through density gradient centrifugation. PBMCs intended for TCR sequencing were cryopreserved in liquid nitrogen and thawed later in a water bath at 37 degrees C. The sorted or isolated CD4+, CD8+ and CD8+ TEMRA cells had a purity of 90% or higher. Trimming costs V 4 bases and J 5 bases, and their ends lie 12 bases apart. There are 14 amino acids in the CDR3, from cysteine to phenylalanine inclusive. Only CDR3 DNA remains: 42 bases, in frame from the first base. The germline V gene (reference sequence) gives CDR1 as LGHDT and CDR2 as YNNKEL.

The data derive from a study of CD8 T cells in Susac syndrome (dated by TCRdb to the late 2010s). At the level of the whole study: Among the sequenced Susac syndrome patients, five or six had clinically active disease and about 8 were in clinical remission. Whether CD8+ T cell activation and differentiation in Susac syndrome was antigen driven was tested using repertoire sequencing. At blood withdrawal, Susac syndrome patients were either therapy-naive, taking corticosteroids (in some cases with IVIg as well), or taking IVIg alone.

Broader findings and caveats from the paper: The number of individuals in the TCR sequencing and HLA analysis was acknowledged as relatively small. No clonal expansion was detected in the CD4+ T cell repertoire of Susac syndrome patients.

Material for sequencing was CD4+ T cells from PBMCs. The receptor chain draws on TRBV3-1 and TRBJ2-1, and possibly TRBD2, on 7 matching bases. This sequence was found in a human donor with Susac syndrome. DNA sequence: TGTGCCAGCAGCCCTCTGGGGGGGCACAATGAGCAGTTCTTC. Translated, it gives CASSPLGGHNEQFF.